These T cell receptor beta chains were read from a single sample in a study of metastatic and nonmetastatic thyroid tumors. TCRdb recomputed clones from the PCR reads via MiXCR. Of approximately 31,000 clones listed, roughly 30% are singletons. The sample comprised blood. These receptors all come from a female donor with papillary thyroid cancer or a benign thyroid nodule (not recorded which). Some clones in this sample may be carry-over from other donors' samples. The CDR3 runs from the conserved cysteine through the conserved F or W. Size values are once, few and many counts, or a class for expanded clones, and some rows have none.

many TRBV5-8 CASSLFQGMNTEAFF
. TRBV20-1 CSARPYPRCYNEQFF
few TRBV6-2/TRBV6-3 CASSQLGQCRNEQFF
. TRBV9 CANSVSAQLSGGEQYF
few TRBV29-1 CSSWAGGYTF
. TRBV5-1 CASSRGGTATYEQYF
many TRBV6-5 CASIPGGARPSYSYNEQFF
. TRBV5-4 CASRAASENTEAFF
many TRBV4-3 CASSQDLQGRSGANVLTF
many TRBV11-2 CASSLGWGGGETQYF
many TRBV9 CASSVGGDSTDTQYF
many TRBV5-5 CASSSTSGIMGRETQYF
. TRBV5-1 CASSFSGVSYEQYF
many TRBV19 CASTLDSQNEKLFF
many TRBV9 CASSVDGNYGYTF
. TRBV5-1 CASSGGTGLNGYTF
many TRBV10-3 CATRAGLAGGATYEQYF
many TRBV6-5 CASSYSISDSRPEAFF
. TRBV7-8 CASSLGTTSGNTIYF
. TRBV28 CASSSPRSTSGNTGVLFF
. TRBV30 CDWGNGELFF
once TRBV5-1 CASSDTRAGGKNTEAFF
. TRBV19 CARTIGGEQFF
few TRBV28 CASSLGNEQFF
. TRBV5-1 CASSFSGSRVDTQYF
. TRBV4-1 CASSQVPRPGEYF
few TRBV25-1 CASSDTYQAYEQYF
once TRBV7-9 CASSLMGPTHSPLHF
many TRBV9 CASSVGPVTYQETQYF
medium-sized TRBV11-2 CASSSSTGPYSPLHF
. TRBV28 CASSSRLAGREQYF
once TRBV20-1 CSARDAGFETGYTF
. TRBV20-1 CSAPRFDPSPDTQYF
few TRBV6-1 CASSQRTGVTEAFF
. TRBV27 CASSVSGTGGARAGTYEQYF
. TRBV11-2 CASRLTGGYGYTF
many TRBV10-3 CAISDSTDTQYF
. TRBV5-1 CASSFDRGNSPLHF
. TRBV9 CASSVATQGGGHQETQYF
many TRBV20-1 CSASLGDTEAFF
. TRBV5-1 CASSLGTSYNEQFF
. TRBV20-1 CGARAGGPEETQYF
once TRBV20-1 CSARRRRGIDTQYF
many TRBV7-2 CASSALSGSWETQYF
many TRBV28 CASSNSYRGRNKNIQYF
many TRBV4-1 CASSQERAGAQADTQYF
medium-sized TRBV28 CASSFALPNTEAFF
. TRBV27 CASSYFPGDNYEQYF
. TRBV20-1 CSARRDRGDYGYTF
many TRBV5-6 CASSFTGTGGFYEQYF
. TRBV20-1 CSARYFRSGSEQYF
many TRBV11-2 CASSLVEGLLSYEQYF